This T cell receptor (beta chain) comes out of a study of CD8+ T cells in alopecia areata. The overall study: Tofacitinib therapy lasting 6 to 18 months was followed by 6 months off drug. Findings and caveats of the study: Compared with normal scalp, lesional scalp had higher clonality and more expanded CD8+ clones.

RNA extraction and reverse transcription yielded cDNA as sequencing template. Only in-frame clones appear in the TCRdb table, and some are missing; sequencing was by immunoSEQ multiplex PCR. The data contain 150,000 to 200,000 clones, about 63% of them singletons. The CDR3 runs to 19 residues. V gave up 2 bases and J gave up 0 bases, with 19 bases separating them. CDR1 and CDR2 (germline): LGHNT, FRNRAP. Obtained from alopecia areata patients were lesional scalp punch biopsies along with peripheral blood. A word on this clone: The antigen is not known.

Sequenced here: CD4+ T cells sorted from blood, sampled at week 0. The V and J genes are TRBV12-5 and TRBJ1-4; perhaps TRBD1 as D (6 bases). The receptor comes from a human donor with alopecia areata. This chain's CDR3 is CASGLSLGAISATNEKLFF. The CDR3 DNA is TGTGCTAGTGGTTTGAGTCTGGGGGCGATTAGCGCAACTAATGAAAAACTGTTTTTT.